This TCR beta chain was found in a study of cytomegalovirus exposure and HLA in healthy donors. Study context: Unique TCRs numbering about 87 million, obtained from HLA-typed donors, made up an early data release.

The PCR was carried out with 60 Vbeta primers and 13 Jbeta primers. Repertoires were generated with immunoSEQ multiplex PCR, while TCRdb's copy carries only in-frame clones and drops some. The table includes 200,000 to 250,000 clones, approximately 70% detected once. Germline V gene sequence: CDR1 SGHDN, CDR2 FVKESK. The CDR3 consists of 17 residues. The trim removed 0 bases at V and 1 base at J, leaving 7 bases unmatched. The source material was PBMCs. The V gene is TRBV14, the J gene TRBJ2-7, with TRBD1 matching 9 bases. This clonotype originated in a woman in her thirties in good health and CMV-seronegative. The CDR3 protein is CASSQDWAGTGSYEQYF. CDR3 coding DNA: TGTGCCAGCAGCCAAGATTGGGCCGGGACAGGGTCCTACGAGCAGTACTTC.